This TCR beta chain was profiled in a study of long-term antiretroviral therapy in people with HIV. The CDR3 has 12 residues. The germline V gene encodes CDR1 SNHLY and CDR2 FYNNEI. V lost 6 bases and J lost 5, with 8 bases in between. Turning to this clone: Its cognate antigen is unknown.

Study-wide results and limits: Whichever time point was examined, clones expanded before ART dominated the repertoire. Blood obtained between about 2004 and 2017 may reflect older ART regimens.

Sampling of each donor yielded at least one pre-ART PBMC sample and at least two post-ART PBMC samples. This was the immunoSEQ v3.0 assay at survey level. TCRdb's table, derived via immunoSEQ multiplex PCR, lists solely in-frame clones and lacks some. This sample yields some 18,000 clones, of which about four fifths are seen a single time; roughly 18% belongs to the top ten. This clonotype was obtained from a woman younger than 35 with HIV. The rearrangement links TRBV2 to TRBJ1-5, with a tentative D call TRBD1 (6 bases). Sequencing used unsorted PBMCs, obtained 0.6 years after starting antiretroviral therapy. CDR3 protein: CASSRQDQPQHF. The CDR3 coding sequence is TGTGCCAGCAGCCGACAGGATCAGCCCCAGCATTTT.